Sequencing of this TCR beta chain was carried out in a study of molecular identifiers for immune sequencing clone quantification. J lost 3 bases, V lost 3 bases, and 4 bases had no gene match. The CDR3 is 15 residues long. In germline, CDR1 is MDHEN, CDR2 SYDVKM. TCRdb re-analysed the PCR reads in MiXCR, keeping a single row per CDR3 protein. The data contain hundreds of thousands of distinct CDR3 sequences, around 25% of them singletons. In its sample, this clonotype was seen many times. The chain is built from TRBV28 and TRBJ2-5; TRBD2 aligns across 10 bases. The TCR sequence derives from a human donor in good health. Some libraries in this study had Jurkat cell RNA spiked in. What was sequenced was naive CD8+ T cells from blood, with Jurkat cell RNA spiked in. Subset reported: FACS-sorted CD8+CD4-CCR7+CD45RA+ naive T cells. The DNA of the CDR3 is TGTGCCAGCAGTTTTCGACTAGCGGGCAAAGAGACCCAGTACTTC. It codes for CASSFRLAGKETQYF.